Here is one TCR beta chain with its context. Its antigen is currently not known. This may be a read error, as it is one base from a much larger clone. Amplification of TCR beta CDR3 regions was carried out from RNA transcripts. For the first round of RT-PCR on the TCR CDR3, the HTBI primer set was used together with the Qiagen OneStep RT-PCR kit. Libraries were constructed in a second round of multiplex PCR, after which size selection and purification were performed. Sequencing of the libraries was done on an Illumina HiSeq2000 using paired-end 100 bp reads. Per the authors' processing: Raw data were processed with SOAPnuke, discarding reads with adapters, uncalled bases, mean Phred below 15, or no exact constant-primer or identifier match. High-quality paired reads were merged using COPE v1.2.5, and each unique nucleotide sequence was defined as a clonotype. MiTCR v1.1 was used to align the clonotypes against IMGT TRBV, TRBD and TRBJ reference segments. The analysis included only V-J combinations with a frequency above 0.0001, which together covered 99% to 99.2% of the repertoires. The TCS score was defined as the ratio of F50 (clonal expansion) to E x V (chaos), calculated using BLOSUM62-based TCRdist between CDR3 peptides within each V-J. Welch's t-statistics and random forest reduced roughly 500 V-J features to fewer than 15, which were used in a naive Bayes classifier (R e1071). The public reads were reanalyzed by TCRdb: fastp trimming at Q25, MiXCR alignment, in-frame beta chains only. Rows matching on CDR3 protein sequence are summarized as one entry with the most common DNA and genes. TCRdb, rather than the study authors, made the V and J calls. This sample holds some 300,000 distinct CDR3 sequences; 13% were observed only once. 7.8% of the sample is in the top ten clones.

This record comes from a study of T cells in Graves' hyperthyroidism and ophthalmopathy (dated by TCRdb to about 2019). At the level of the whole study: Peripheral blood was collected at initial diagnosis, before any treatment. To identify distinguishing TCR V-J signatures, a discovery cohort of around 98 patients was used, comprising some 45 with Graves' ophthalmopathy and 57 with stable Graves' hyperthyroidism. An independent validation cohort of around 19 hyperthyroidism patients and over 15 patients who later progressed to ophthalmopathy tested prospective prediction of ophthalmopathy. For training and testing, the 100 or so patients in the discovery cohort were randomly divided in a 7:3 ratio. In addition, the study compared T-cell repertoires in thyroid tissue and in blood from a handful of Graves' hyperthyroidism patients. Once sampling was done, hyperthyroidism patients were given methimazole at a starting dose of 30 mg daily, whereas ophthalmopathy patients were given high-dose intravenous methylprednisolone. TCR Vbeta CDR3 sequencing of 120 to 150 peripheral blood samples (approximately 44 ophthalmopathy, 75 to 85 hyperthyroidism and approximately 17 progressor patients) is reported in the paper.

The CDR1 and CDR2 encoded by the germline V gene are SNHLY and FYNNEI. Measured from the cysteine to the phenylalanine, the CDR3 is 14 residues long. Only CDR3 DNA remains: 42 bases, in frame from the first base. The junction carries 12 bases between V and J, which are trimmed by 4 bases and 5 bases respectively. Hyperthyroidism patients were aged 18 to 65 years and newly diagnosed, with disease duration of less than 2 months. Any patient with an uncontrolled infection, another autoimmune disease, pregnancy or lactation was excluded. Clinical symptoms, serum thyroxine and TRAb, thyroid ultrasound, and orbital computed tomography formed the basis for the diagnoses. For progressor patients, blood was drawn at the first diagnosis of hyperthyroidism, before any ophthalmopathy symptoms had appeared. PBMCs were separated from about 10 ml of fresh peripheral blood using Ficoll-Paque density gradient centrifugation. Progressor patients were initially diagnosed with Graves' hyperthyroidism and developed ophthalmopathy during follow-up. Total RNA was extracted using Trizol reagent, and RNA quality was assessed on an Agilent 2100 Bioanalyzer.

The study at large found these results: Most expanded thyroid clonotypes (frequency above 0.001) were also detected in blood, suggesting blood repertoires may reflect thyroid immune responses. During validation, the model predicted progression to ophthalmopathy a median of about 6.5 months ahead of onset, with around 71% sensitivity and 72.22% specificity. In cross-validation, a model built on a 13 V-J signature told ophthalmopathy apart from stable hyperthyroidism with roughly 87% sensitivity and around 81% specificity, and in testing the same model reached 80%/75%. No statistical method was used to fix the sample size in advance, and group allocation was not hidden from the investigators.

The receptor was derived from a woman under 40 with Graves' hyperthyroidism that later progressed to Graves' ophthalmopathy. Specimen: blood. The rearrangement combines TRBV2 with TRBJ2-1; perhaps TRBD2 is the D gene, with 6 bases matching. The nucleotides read TGTGCCAGCAGTGGAGGATCTAGCGACAATGAGCAGTTCTTC. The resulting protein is CASSGGSSDNEQFF.